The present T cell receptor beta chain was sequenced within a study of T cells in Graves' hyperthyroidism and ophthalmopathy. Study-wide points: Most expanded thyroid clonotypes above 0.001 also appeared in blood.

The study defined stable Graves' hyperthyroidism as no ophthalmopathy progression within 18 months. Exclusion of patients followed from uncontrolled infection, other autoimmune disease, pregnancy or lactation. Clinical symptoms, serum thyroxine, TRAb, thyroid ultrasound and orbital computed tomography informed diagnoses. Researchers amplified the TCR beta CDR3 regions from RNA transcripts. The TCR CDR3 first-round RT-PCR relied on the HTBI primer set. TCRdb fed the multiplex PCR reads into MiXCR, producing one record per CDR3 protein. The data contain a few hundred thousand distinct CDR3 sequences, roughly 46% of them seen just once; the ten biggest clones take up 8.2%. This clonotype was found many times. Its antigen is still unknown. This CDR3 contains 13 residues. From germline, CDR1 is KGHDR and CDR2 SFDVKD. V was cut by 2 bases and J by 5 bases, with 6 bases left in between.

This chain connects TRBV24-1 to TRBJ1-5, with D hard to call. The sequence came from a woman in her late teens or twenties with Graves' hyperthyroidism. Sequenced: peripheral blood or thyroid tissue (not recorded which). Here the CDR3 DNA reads TGTGCCACCAGTGATTCGGCAGATCAGCCCCAGCATTTT. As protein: CATSDSADQPQHF.